This T cell receptor beta chain was documented in a study of blood T cells in healthy people across ages. Study-level findings and limits: Roughly linear age-related decline in beta diversity appeared, significant by age approximately 43. Correlation between TCR beta diversity and naive T cell percentage was strong.

This clonotype was found once. The target antigen is unknown. The junction departs from the called germline gene at one end, perhaps through a read error. The CDR3 has 13 amino acids. CDR1 is MNHNS, CDR2 SASEGT, per germline. A second PCR, run for roughly 7 to 11 cycles, used a sample-barcoded 5' primer plus a J-beta primer mix. A template-switch adaptor containing 12 random nucleotides labeled each cDNA molecule. In TCRdb, the 5' RACE reads were re-called with MiXCR into one record per CDR3 protein. This sample yields approximately 1,000,000 distinct CDR3 sequences, of which more than 35% are seen a single time; 15% to 20% belongs to the top ten. Each donor had approximately 10 milliliters of peripheral blood drawn.

V gene TRBV6-1 combines with J gene TRBJ2-5, with a tentative D call TRBD2 (5 bases). The sequencing input was blood. The TCR originated in a woman aged 55 to 70 in good health. CDR3 region: CAIRGGSKETRYF. CDR3 nucleotide sequence: TGTGCCATTCGTGGCGGGTCTAAAGAGACCCGGTACTTC.